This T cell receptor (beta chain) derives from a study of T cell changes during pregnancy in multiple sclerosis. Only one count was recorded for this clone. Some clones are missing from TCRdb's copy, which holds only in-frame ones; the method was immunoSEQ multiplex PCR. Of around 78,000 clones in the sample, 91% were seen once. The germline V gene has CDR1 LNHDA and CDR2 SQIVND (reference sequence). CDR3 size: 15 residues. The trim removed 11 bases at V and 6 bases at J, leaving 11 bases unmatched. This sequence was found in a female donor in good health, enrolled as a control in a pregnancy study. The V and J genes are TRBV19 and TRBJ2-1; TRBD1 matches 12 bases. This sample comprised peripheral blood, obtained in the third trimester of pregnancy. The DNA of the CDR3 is TGTGCCGCAAGCCGGGGACAGGGGGCTTTCAATGAGCAGTTCTTC. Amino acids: CAASRGQGAFNEQFF. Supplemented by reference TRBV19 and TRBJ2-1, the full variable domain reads DGGITQSPKYLFRKEGQNVTLSCEQNLNHDAMYWYRQDPGQGLRLIYYSQIVNDFQKGDIAEGYSVSREKKESFPLTVTSAQKNPTAFYLCAASRGQGAFNEQFFGPGTRLTVL.